This entry concerns a single T cell receptor beta chain. This entry belongs to a study of T cell responses to AZD1222 COVID-19 vaccine. CDR1 is MNHEY, CDR2 SMNVEV, per germline (reference sequence). Trimming removed 3 bases from V and 8 bases from J, with 17 bases in between. The CDR3 extends over 16 amino acids. Assay: immunoSEQ multiplex PCR; the TCRdb copy retains only in-frame clones and omits some. Of approximately 100,000 clones listed, more than 85% are singletons. The V gene is TRBV27, the J gene TRBJ1-6; perhaps TRBD1 as D (5 bases). The TCR originated in an adult in good health. This sample comprised peripheral blood, obtained on day 0 of AZD1222 vaccination. For the CDR3, the DNA is TGTGCCAGCAGTTTCTACACGACAAAAGGGGATTCACCCCTCCACTTT. Translation gives CASSFYTTKGDSPLHF.